One and the same sample provided the 5 T cell receptor beta chains below, sequenced in a study of identical twins. TCRdb fed the 5' RACE reads into MiXCR, producing one record per CDR3 protein. The sample includes 350,000 or so distinct CDR3 sequences, 7% to 9.5% of them seen just once. Sequences were obtained from naive T cells sorted from blood. The receptors here all came from a woman aged 45 to 65 in good health.

The J gene is TRBJ1-4, the V gene TRBV3-1, with D possibly matching TRBD1 (5 bases). Trimming pared 4 bases from V and 7 bases from J, leaving 13 bases between. This CDR3 region has 14 residues. In germline, CDR1 is LGHDT, CDR2 YNNKEL (reference sequence). This CDR3 is CASSPTGRGEKLFF. CDR3 in DNA: TGTGCCAGCAGCCCCACAGGTAGAGGTGAAAAACTGTTTTTT. Drawing the rest from reference TRBV3-1 and TRBJ1-4, the complete variable domain is DTAVSQTPKYLVTQMGNDKSIKCEQNLGHDTMYWYKQDSKKFLKIMFSYNNKELIINETVPNRFSPKSPDKAHLNLHINSLELGDSAVYFCASSPTGRGEKLFFGSGTQLSVL.

The genes are TRBV19 and TRBJ2-7, with a tentative D call TRBD1 (6 bases). The germline V gene has CDR1 LNHDA and CDR2 SQIVND (reference sequence). CDR3 length: 12 amino acids. V was cut by 5 bases and J by 5 bases, with 10 bases left in between. CDR3 coding DNA: TGTGCCAGTAGTGGGGACACCGACGAGCAGTACGTC. Residues: CASSGDTDEQYV.

The rearrangement links TRBV29-1 to TRBJ2-5, with D possibly TRBD1 on 6 matching bases. The CDR3 is 10 residues long. V lost 5 bases and J 5 bases, leaving 6 bases between the germline ends. Germline V gives CDR1 SQVTM, CDR2 ANQGSEA. CDR3 coding DNA: TGCAGCGTTCAGGGGGAGACCCAGTACTTC. Encoded protein: CSVQGETQYF.

There are many counts of this clonotype. V usage is TRBV27 and J usage is TRBJ1-1; no clear D gene. There are 17 residues in the CDR3. Germline CDR1 is MNHEY and CDR2 is SMNVEV (reference sequence). Trimming pared 3 bases from V and 4 bases from J, leaving 21 bases between. The CDR3 spells CASSFSPLARLGTEAFF. The CDR3 coding sequence is TGTGCCAGCAGTTTCTCCCCGTTGGCGCGGCTTGGCACTGAAGCTTTCTTT.

This clonotype was seen repeatedly, ten times or more. The genes are TRBV20-1 and TRBJ2-3, with 8 bases identical to TRBD2. Germline V lookup: CDR1 DFQATT, CDR2 SNEGSKA (reference sequence). There are 15 residues in the CDR3. V shed 0 bases and J 6 bases; nucleotides not matched to a gene: 8. The CDR3 DNA reads TGCAGTGCTAGAGATCGCAGCGGGAGATCGGATACGCAGTATTTT. It yields the protein CSARDRSGRSDTQYF.